This TCR beta chain came from a study of blood T cell repertoires in COVID-19. Deletions cut 9 bases from V and 1 base from J, with 12 bases between. The CDR3 extends over 13 amino acids. Among Cohort 3 donors, those recovered had two negative PCRs, clearance, or symptom resolution. Sequenced by immunoSEQ multiplex PCR; TCRdb stores in-frame clones only, minus some. Among approximately 180,000 clones listed, approximately 85% were seen once. Sequenced input: PBMCs or T cells enriched from blood (not recorded which). This receptor was taken from a man between 40 and 49 years old who had recovered from COVID-19. This rearrangement joins TRBV12-3 or TRBV12-4 to TRBJ1-1; a weak D match, TRBD1 (5 bases). The CDR3 protein is CASTSGWNTEAFF. The CDR3 bases are TGTGCCAGTACTTCAGGGTGGAACACTGAAGCTTTCTTT.